The rows below give T cell receptor beta chains drawn from one sample of a study of blood T cells in healthy people across ages. TCRdb recomputed calls from the 5' RACE reads with MiXCR, one row per CDR3 protein. The profile shows about 1.4 million distinct CDR3 sequences, around 59% of them singletons. Sequencing was done on a sample of blood. The receptors derive from a man aged 18 to 29 in good health. CDR3s leave out the opening cysteine and the closing phenylalanine or tryptophan.

J | V | CDR3
TRBJ1-2 | TRBV10-3 | AISESTGGADLYYGYT
TRBJ2-7 | TRBV9 | ASSMTPGSRTYEQY
TRBJ2-3 | TRBV7-9 | ASSASTLDTQY
TRBJ1-2 | TRBV2 | ASSAIRQGPYGYT
TRBJ2-1 | TRBV7-9 | ASSPTSGVHEQF
TRBJ2-3 | TRBV15 | TTGGKYTQY
TRBJ2-7 | TRBV12-3/TRBV12-4 | ASSSGEGVEQY
TRBJ2-1 | TRBV11-2 | ASSSGVQF
. | TRBV25-1 | ASSEAVFQETQY
TRBJ2-7 | TRBV29-1 | SVVRTALSSYEQY
TRBJ2-7 | TRBV29-1 | SALVGEQY
TRBJ2-1 | TRBV29-1 | SVFRGEQF
TRBJ2-2 | TRBV6-5 | ASRSNRDPGELF
TRBJ1-1 | TRBV28 | ASSPRVWGRAEAF
TRBJ1-6 | TRBV10-3 | AIILGLLSSYNSPLH
TRBJ1-1 | TRBV19 | ASSGTKNTEAF
TRBJ1-1 | TRBV11-2 | ASSLKGRAF
TRBJ2-3 | TRBV30 | AWSKGAAGTDTQY
TRBJ1-2 | TRBV20-1 | SAQAGFVYGYT
TRBJ1-1 | TRBV7-9 | ASSLEGGGTEAF
TRBJ2-3 | TRBV7-9 | ASSIPGPLSTDTQY
TRBJ2-1 | TRBV7-2 | ASSLALAGGFNEQF
TRBJ1-5 | TRBV20-1 | SARDGLGAYSNQPQH
TRBJ2-1 | TRBV6-4 | VSSWAGESNEQF
TRBJ1-4 | TRBV3-1 | ASSPVRGSREKLF